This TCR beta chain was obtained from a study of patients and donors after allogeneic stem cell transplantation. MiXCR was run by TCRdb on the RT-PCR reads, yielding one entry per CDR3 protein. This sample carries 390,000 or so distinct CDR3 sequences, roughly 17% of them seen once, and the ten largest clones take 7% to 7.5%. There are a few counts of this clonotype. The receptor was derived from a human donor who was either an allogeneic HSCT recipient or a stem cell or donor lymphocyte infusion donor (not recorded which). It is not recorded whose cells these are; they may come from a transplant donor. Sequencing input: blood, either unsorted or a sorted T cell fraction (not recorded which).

Here the CDR3 reads CASSLLGSDTQYF. As DNA, the CDR3 is TGTGCCAGCAGTTTATTAGGGTCCGATACGCAGTATTTT. The chain has TRBV27 and TRBJ2-3; D gene uncertain. This CDR3 has 13 residues. CDR1 and CDR2 (germline): MNHEY, SMNVEV (reference sequence). V lost 1 base and J 6 bases, leaving 8 bases between the germline ends.